This T cell receptor beta chain was captured by sequencing in a study of T-cell reconstitution after alpha-beta-depleted transplantation in children. This clonotype was counted many times. The antigen is undetermined. Molecular barcoding with unique molecular identifiers was used for the TCRbeta library. TCRdb used MiXCR to reprocess the PCR reads, holding one entry per CDR3 protein. The sample has around 600,000 distinct CDR3 sequences; 23% are singletons. Study-level findings and limits: The origin of alpha-beta T cells about two months after transplant was reportedly several hundred expanded graft clones. It was newly produced T cells that mostly accounted for T-cell counts and diversity one year after transplant. For some patients, TCRbeta diversity was high at day 60 because of recipient T cells and thymic progenitors that survived.

The V gene's germline CDR1 is MNHEY and CDR2 SVGAGI. V trimming: 5 bases; J trimming: 7 bases; junction bases outside the gene matches: 7. This CDR3 is 15 amino acids long. V is TRBV6-5 and J is TRBJ1-6, with 8 bases fitting TRBD1. The input for sequencing was PBMCs, mostly from graft donor cells, taken 360 days after TCRalphabeta/CD19-depleted stem cell transplant. The clonotype comes from a boy in the first two years of life who had a stem cell transplant for acute myeloid leukemia, so the T cells may come from the graft donor. CDR3 bases: TGTGCCAGCAGTATGGGAAACAGGGGGAATTCACCCCTCCACTTT. It yields the protein CASSMGNRGNSPLHF.